These 2 T cell receptor beta chains originate from one sample sequenced in a study of cytomegalovirus exposure and HLA in healthy donors. Primers included in the PCR were 60 Vbeta and 13 Jbeta primers. Data came from immunoSEQ multiplex PCR; TCRdb stores just in-frame clones and leaves some out. The sample has approximately 99,000 clones, 81% seen once. The sample taken for sequencing was PBMCs. These receptors came from a man aged 40-49 years in good health and CMV-seropositive.

V usage is TRBV19 and J usage is TRBJ2-2; no clear D gene. The germline CDR1 and CDR2 sequences are LNHDA and SQIVND (reference sequence). V lost 4 bases to trimming and J lost 7 bases, with 7 bases between them. The CDR3 loop spans 12 amino acids. DNA for the CDR3: TGTGCCAGTAGTAATCGGGTCGGGGAGCTGTTTTTT. Its translation: CASSNRVGELFF.

The V gene is TRBV5-5, the J gene TRBJ2-7; D might be TRBD2 (5 bases). The V gene's germline CDR1 is SGHKS and CDR2 YYEKEE (reference sequence). V lost 0 bases, J lost 6 bases, and 7 bases lay in between. The CDR3 is 12 residues long. The CDR3 region has the DNA TGTGCCAGCAGCTTGGGAGGGAGCGAGCAGTACTTC. Translating it yields CASSLGGSEQYF.